This TCR beta chain was found in a study of blood T cell repertoires in COVID-19 (TCRdb year 2020). Regarding the research as a whole: Samples covering the acute and convalescent phases of COVID-19 were provided by collaborators in the United States, Italy and Spain. Nearly every sample came with metadata listing a de-identified subject ID, COVID-19 status, age in years and sex. The repertoires were released in a freely available public database intended as a resource for research on the immune response to SARS-CoV-2. Where HLA class I and class II types were available, the types were taken from metadata supplied by the sample provider, not from assay-based typing. Samples came from the ongoing ImmuneRACE study (first 160 participants) plus 1,254 subjects from 6 global collaborators. The prospective study material was composed of cDNA or gDNA derived from T cells, B-cell-depleted T cells, or PBMCs. The dataset comprised deeply sampled blood TCRbeta repertoires from subjects exposed to, actively infected with, or recovered from COVID-19. The full study reports these points: Clinical and demographic metadata were provided uncurated, with the amount varying by source and participant.

TCRbeta CDR3 regions were amplified from genomic DNA by means of the immunoSEQ Assay, a bias-controlled multiplex PCR. From the authors' description of their analysis: The number of nucleated cells in each sample was estimated from the amplification of reference gene primers within the assay. To quantify the absolute abundance of each unique TCRbeta CDR3 rearrangement, sequence reads were collapsed and filtered. For each sample, productive Simpson clonality was calculated as the square root of Simpson's diversity index over productive rearrangements. TCRdb's version of the immuneACCESS table is confined to in-frame rearrangements and falls short of the full clone set. An unresolved V gene accounts for under half of the shortfall where checked; the remainder is of unknown origin. V and J calls and clone size are copied from that table; D and trimming were computed from the DNA. The sample contains about 50,000 clones, 80% to 90% of them found a single time. Jointly, the top ten make up roughly 4.8% of the sample.

Reading the germline V gene gives CDR1 ENHRY and CDR2 SYGVKD. The CDR3 measures 14 amino acids from cysteine to phenylalanine. CDR3 DNA only is kept here, 42 bases in frame from base 1. Germline trimming: 4 bases from V, 5 bases from J; junction bases outside gene matches: 6. Whole blood was collected in K2EDTA tubes by collaborating institutions according to the institutions' own protocols. For TCRbeta analysis, collaborators shipped samples as frozen whole blood, isolated PBMCs, or DNA extracted from either of those sample types. Concerning this clone: Its antigen is unknown. No base qualities exist here, and no much larger clone lies one base off it.

The chain uses TRBV10-3 and TRBJ1-1, with 8 bases aligning to TRBD1. The material sequenced was peripheral blood. This receptor was obtained from a human donor in a cohort sampled during active COVID-19. The nucleotides read TGTGCCATCAGTGGGCGCACAGGGGGAACTGAAGCTTTCTTT. The encoded protein is CAISGRTGGTEAFF.